The 25 T cell receptor beta chains reported below all come from one sample, sequenced in a study of post-analysis software for immune sequencing data. Study-level findings and limits: Elevated frequency relative to controls characterized roughly 5 TRBV segments in patients, TRBV5-6, TRBV5-1 and TRBV20-1 among them.

Their target antigens are unknown. Built from TCR beta cDNA, the libraries had unique molecular identifiers in them. TCRdb used MiXCR to reprocess the PCR reads, holding one entry per CDR3 protein. In the table there are 800,000 to 950,000 distinct CDR3 sequences, approximately 53% of which are singletons. Sequencing input: blood. These receptors were obtained from a girl aged 5-17 years with multiple sclerosis.

The rearrangement links TRBV20-1 to TRBJ2-1, with a tentative D call TRBD2 (6 bases). The CDR3 contains 12 residues. The germline gives CDR1 DFQATT, CDR2 SNEGSKA (reference sequence). The V gene lost 1 base and the J gene lost 10 bases, with 11 bases spanning the gap. The CDR3 coding sequence is TGCAGTGCTAGAGGGTGGAGGGACGAGCAGTTCTTC. Amino acids: CSARGWRDEQFF.

This rearrangement joins TRBV30 to TRBJ1-5; D uncertain. Germline CDR1 is GTSNPN and CDR2 is SVGIG (reference sequence). The CDR3 runs 13 residues. Trimming took off 5 bases at V and 0 bases at J, with 8 bases between the two ends. CDR3 in amino acids: CAWSTDSNQPQHF. The CDR3 nucleotides read TGTGCCTGGTCGACGGATAGCAATCAGCCCCAGCATTTT.

The genes are TRBV20-1 and TRBJ2-1; TRBD2 matches at 10 bases. J lost 4 bases, V lost 3 bases, and 9 bases had no gene match. Germline CDR1 DFQATT, CDR2 SNEGSKA (reference sequence). The CDR3 length is 16 residues. The CDR3 nucleotides are TGCAGTGCTAGGGGACTGACTAGCGGGCCTTACAATGAGCAGTTCTTC. It encodes CSARGLTSGPYNEQFF.

DNA of the CDR3: TGTGCCAGCAGCTTACTAGCGGGGACGACAGATACGCAGTATTTT. Residues: CASSLLAGTTDTQYF. This chain connects TRBV7-8 to TRBJ2-3; the match to TRBD2 covers 9 bases. Looked up from germline, CDR1 is SGHVS and CDR2 is FQNEAQ. J was trimmed by 3 bases and V by 2 bases; bases with no gene match: 3. The CDR3 spans 15 residues. The whole variable domain, filled in from reference TRBV7-8 and TRBJ2-3, reads GAGVSQSPRYKVAKRGQDVALRCDPISGHVSLFWYQQALGQGPEFLTYFQNEAQLDKSGLPSDRFFAERPEGSVSTLKIQRTQQEDSAVYLCASSLLAGTTDTQYFGPGTRLTVL.

The chain is built from TRBV3-1 and TRBJ2-3; TRBD2 matches at 9 bases. Trimming removed 3 bases from V and 2 bases from J; junction bases left unmatched: 9. CDR1 is LGHDT and CDR2 is YNNKEL in the germline V gene (reference sequence). The CDR3 covers 17 residues. The CDR3 protein is CASSQLTGGGATDTQYF. CDR3 nucleotides: TGTGCCAGCAGCCAGCTTACGGGCGGGGGGGCCACAGATACGCAGTATTTT.

The rearrangement uses TRBV5-1 and TRBJ1-1, with 7 bases matching TRBD1. The length of the CDR3 is 15 residues. Germline trimming cut 2 bases from V and 2 bases from J; bases unmatched to any gene: 6. The germline V gene has CDR1 SGHRS and CDR2 YFSETQ. The CDR3 nucleotides read TGCGCCAGCAGCTTAGACAGGGTGGCCAACACTGAAGCTTTCTTT. Amino acids: CASSLDRVANTEAFF.

This clonotype was counted a few times. This chain connects TRBV12-3 or TRBV12-4 to TRBJ1-2; D is unclear. V shed 5 bases and J shed 0 bases, with 13 bases lying between them. This CDR3 contains 15 residues. The CDR3 sequence is CASSTGPKANYGYTF. The CDR3 DNA reads as TGTGCCAGCAGTACCGGGCCGAAAGCTAACTATGGCTACACCTTC.

Only a few counts were recorded for this clonotype. This chain uses TRBV2 with TRBJ1-1; no firm D call. Trimming removed 4 bases at V and 3 bases at J, with 9 bases between. CDR3 length: 13 residues. Germline CDR1 and CDR2: SNHLY and FYNNEI. The CDR3 DNA reads TGTGCCAGCAGTGCGGGGAGGGACACTGAAGCTTTCTTT. Translation: CASSAGRDTEAFF.

This chain links TRBV5-1 with TRBJ2-1, with D perhaps TRBD1 or TRBD2 (5 bases each). From germline, CDR1 is SGHRS and CDR2 YFSETQ. The CDR3 is made up of 14 amino acids. Between the trimmed V and J ends, which lost 4 bases and 7 bases, there was a span of 15 bases. CDR3: CASSMVSGRNEQFF. The CDR3 bases are TGCGCCAGCAGCATGGTCTCGGGGCGGAATGAGCAGTTCTTC.

For this clonotype: The junction does not match germline at one end; this may be a read error. The rearrangement links TRBV5-8 to TRBJ1-4; 7 bases map to TRBD1. Germline loops: CDR1 SGHTS, CDR2 YDEGEE. This CDR3 region has 17 residues. This chain's CDR3 is CASSSGQPLAANEKRFF. CDR3 sequence (DNA): TGTGCCAGCAGCTCGGGACAGCCTCTCGCAGCTAATGAAAAACGGTTTTTT.

The chain links TRBV15 to TRBJ2-3; D perhaps matches TRBD2 (6 bases). Germline V lookup: CDR1 LNHNV, CDR2 YYDKDF (reference sequence). The CDR3 totals 12 residues. Trimming took 5 bases from V and 9 from J, leaving 12 bases between them. The CDR3 coding sequence is TGTGCCACCAGCCGGGCGCTAGCGACGCAGTATTTT. This codes for CATSRALATQYF.

The chain has TRBV2 and TRBJ1-4; D not resolved. The CDR3 runs to 12 residues. Trimming took 5 bases from V and 8 from J, leaving 9 bases between them. Germline CDR1 reads SNHLY; CDR2 reads FYNNEI. The CDR3 nucleotides read TGTGCCAGCAGTTGGGATGAGGAAAAACTGTTTTTT. Protein sequence: CASSWDEEKLFF.

J is TRBJ2-5 and V is TRBV7-3; TRBD1 matches 7 bases. The J call may not be correct, given that the DNA end is closer to TRBJ2-7. This CDR3 is built from 14 residues. Germline V gene data show CDR1 as SGHTA and CDR2 as FQGTGA. CDR3 in amino acids: CASSSEGTAYEQYF. The CDR3, as DNA: TGTGCCAGCAGCTCCGAGGGGACAGCCTACGAGCAGTACTTC.

V and J are TRBV24-1 and TRBJ2-1, with 10 bases that match TRBD2. From germline, CDR1 is KGHDR and CDR2 SFDVKD. There are 16 residues in the CDR3. With 5 bases clipped from V and 7 bases from J, the junction kept 10 bases outside the gene matches. The CDR3 sequence: CATSAVSTSGSNEQFF. For the CDR3, the DNA is TGTGCCACCAGTGCCGTCTCGACTAGCGGGTCGAATGAGCAGTTCTTC.

This clonotype was picked up a small number of times. The CDR3, as DNA: TGCAGTGCTAGAGGACTAGCGGGAGGGCCTGACGAGCAGTACTTC. Translating it yields CSARGLAGGPDEQYF. The gene calls are TRBV20-1 and TRBJ2-7, with 14 positions matching TRBD2. V was pared by 1 base and J by 5 bases, with 4 bases of the junction left unmatched. This CDR3 is built from 15 residues. Germline V gene sequence: CDR1 DFQATT, CDR2 SNEGSKA (reference sequence).

This clonotype was observed a few times. The chain links TRBV20-1 to TRBJ2-1; 7 positions match TRBD1. Trimming removed 0 bases from V and 0 bases from J; junction bases left unmatched: 5. Looked up from germline, CDR1 is DFQATT and CDR2 is SNEGSKA (reference sequence). The CDR3 consists of 16 residues. The CDR3 DNA reads TGCAGTGCTAGAGATCCGTACAGGGGCTCCTACAATGAGCAGTTCTTC. Encoded protein: CSARDPYRGSYNEQFF.

This chain's CDR3 is CASSNRDRASNEQFF. CDR3 nucleotides: TGTGCCAGCAGCAACCGGGACAGGGCTTCGAATGAGCAGTTCTTC. The genes are TRBV7-9 and TRBJ2-1; 9 bases align to TRBD1. Germline V gene sequence: CDR1 SEHNR, CDR2 FQNEAQ (reference sequence). V lost 5 bases, J lost 7 bases, and 9 bases stayed unmatched. The CDR3 extends over 15 amino acids.

This clonotype has more than one count but fewer than ten. The V call is TRBV27, the J call TRBJ2-1, with 7 bases fitting TRBD1. V lost 0 bases and J lost 3; bases outside the gene matches: 8. The germline CDR1 and CDR2 sequences are MNHEY and SMNVEV (reference sequence). This CDR3 is built from 17 residues. CDR3 in amino acids: CASSLSSGTAIYNEQFF. CDR3 sequence (DNA): TGTGCCAGCAGTTTATCGTCTGGGACAGCGATCTACAATGAGCAGTTCTTC.

This clonotype was detected a few times. The V and J genes are TRBV29-1 and TRBJ2-1, with D maybe TRBD2 (6 bases). The CDR3 sequence is 14 residues long. Germline V CDR1 and CDR2: SQVTM, ANQGSEA. The V end lost 2 bases, the J end lost 6 bases, and 14 bases lay between the germline ends. The CDR3 DNA reads TGCAGCGTTGAAATCGGGACTTCCCTCAATGAGCAGTTCTTC. Translating gives CSVEIGTSLNEQFF.

The chain couples TRBV14 to TRBJ2-1, with D perhaps matching TRBD2 (5 bases). The germline V gene encodes CDR1 SGHDN and CDR2 FVKESK. Trimming pared 0 bases from V and 4 bases from J, leaving 16 bases between. This CDR3 has 17 amino acids. CDR3 sequence (DNA): TGTGCCAGCAGCCAAGATCTGGGCGGAGGCCCATACAATGAGCAGTTCTTC. Residues: CASSQDLGGGPYNEQFF.

J is TRBJ1-2 and V is TRBV28, with a tentative D call TRBD1 (5 bases). The V end lost 4 bases, the J end lost 10 bases, and 13 bases lay between the germline ends. Germline assignment: CDR1 MDHEN and CDR2 SYDVKM. The CDR3 length is 12 residues. The CDR3 sequence is CASSSQGVLYTF. The CDR3, as DNA: TGTGCCAGCAGTTCCCAGGGCGTCCTCTACACCTTC.

This chain joins TRBV29-1 and TRBJ2-1; no reliable D call. Trimming left V 2 bases short and J 6 bases short, with 17 bases between. Per germline, CDR1 SQVTM and CDR2 ANQGSEA. The CDR3 covers 15 residues. CDR3 sequence: CSVEPKYQDPNEQFF. In DNA, the CDR3 is TGCAGCGTTGAACCCAAGTACCAGGACCCCAATGAGCAGTTCTTC.

The V and J genes are TRBV19 and TRBJ2-5; 8 bases are a match to TRBD1. The end of the DNA aligns better with TRBJ2-7, so the J call may be wrong. In germline, CDR1 is LNHDA, CDR2 SQIVND (reference sequence). The CDR3 is made up of 17 amino acids. CDR3 sequence reads: CASSTGTGGSHSGEQYF. The CDR3 coding sequence is TGTGCCAGTAGTACCGGGACAGGCGGATCCCATTCCGGCGAGCAGTACTTC.

This clonotype was seen a handful of times. V and J are TRBV29-1 and TRBJ1-2; no definite D call. The CDR3 is 11 amino acids. CDR1 and CDR2 (germline): SQVTM, ANQGSEA. V dropped 1 base and J dropped 4 bases, with 4 bases sitting between them. The CDR3, as DNA: TGCAGCGTTGAAGTTCCCTATGGCTACACCTTC. Protein product: CSVEVPYGYTF.

J is TRBJ2-5 and V is TRBV20-1; TRBD2 matches 14 bases. V was pared by 7 bases and J by 4 bases, with 5 bases of the junction left unmatched. This CDR3 has 14 residues. Germline CDR1 and CDR2: DFQATT and SNEGSKA (reference sequence). The CDR3 coding sequence is TGCAGTGTGACTAGCGGGGGGGCCCCAGAGACCCAGTACTTC. As protein: CSVTSGGAPETQYF.